This T cell receptor (beta chain) was identified in a study of blood T cell repertoires in COVID-19. The wider study: Sites across the United States, Italy and Spain contributed samples from acute and convalescent COVID-19. PBMCs, B-cell-depleted T cells, or T cells were the source of the cDNA or gDNA that made up the material.

In the source study's methods: Reference gene primer amplification in the assay estimated nucleated cell counts. Some clones are missing from TCRdb's copy, which holds only in-frame ones; the method was immunoSEQ multiplex PCR. D and trimming were read from the DNA, whereas the V and J calls and clone size are those reported in that table. Of 200,000 to 300,000 clones in the sample, about nine tenths were seen once. This CDR3 region has 18 residues. CDR1 is SGHVS and CDR2 is FQNEAQ in the germline V gene. The J segment lost 2 bases and the V segment lost 5 bases, leaving 10 bases of the junction unmatched.

Sequencing used peripheral blood. The clonotype comes from a man between 60 and 70 years old who had recovered from COVID-19. The gene calls are TRBV7-8 and TRBJ2-7; 15 nucleotides line up with TRBD2. In nucleotides, the CDR3 is TGTGCCAGCAGCGAAGGACTAGCGGGGGGGCTCTTGCCCTACGAGCAGTACTTC. It codes for CASSEGLAGGLLPYEQYF.